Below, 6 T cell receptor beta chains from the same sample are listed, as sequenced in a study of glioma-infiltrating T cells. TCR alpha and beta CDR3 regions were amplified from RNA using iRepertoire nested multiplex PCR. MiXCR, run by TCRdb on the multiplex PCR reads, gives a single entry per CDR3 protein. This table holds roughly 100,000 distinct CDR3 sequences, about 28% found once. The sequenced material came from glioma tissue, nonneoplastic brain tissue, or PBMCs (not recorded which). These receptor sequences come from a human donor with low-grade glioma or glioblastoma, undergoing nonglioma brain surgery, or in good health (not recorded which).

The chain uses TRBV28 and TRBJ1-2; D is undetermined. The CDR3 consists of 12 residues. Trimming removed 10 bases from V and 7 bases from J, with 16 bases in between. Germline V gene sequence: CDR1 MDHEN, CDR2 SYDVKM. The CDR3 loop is CATVTVLCGYTF. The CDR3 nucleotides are TGTGCCACCGTAACAGTGCTCTGTGGCTACACCTTC.

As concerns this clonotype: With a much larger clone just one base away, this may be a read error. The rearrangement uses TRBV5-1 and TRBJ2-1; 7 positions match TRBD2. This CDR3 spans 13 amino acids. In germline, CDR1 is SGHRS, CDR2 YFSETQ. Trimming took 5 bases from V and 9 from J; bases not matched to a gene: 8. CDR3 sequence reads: CASSWTQRGEQFF. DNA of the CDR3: TGCGCCAGCAGTTGGACCCAGCGGGGTGAGCAGTTCTTC.

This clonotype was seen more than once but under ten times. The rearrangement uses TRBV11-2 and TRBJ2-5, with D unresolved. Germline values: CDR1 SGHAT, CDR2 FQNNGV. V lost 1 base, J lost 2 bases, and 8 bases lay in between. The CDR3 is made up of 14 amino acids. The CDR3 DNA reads TGTGCCAGCAGCTTAGTTGTCAGTCAAGAGACCCAGTACTTC. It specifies CASSLVVSQETQYF.

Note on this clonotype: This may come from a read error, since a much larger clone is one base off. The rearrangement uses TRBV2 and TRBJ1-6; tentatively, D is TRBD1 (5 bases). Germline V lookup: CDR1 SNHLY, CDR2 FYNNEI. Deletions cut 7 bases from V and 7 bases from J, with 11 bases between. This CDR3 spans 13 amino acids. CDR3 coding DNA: TGTGCCAGCAAGTCCAGGGTAAATTCACCCCTCCACTTT. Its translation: CASKSRVNSPLHF.

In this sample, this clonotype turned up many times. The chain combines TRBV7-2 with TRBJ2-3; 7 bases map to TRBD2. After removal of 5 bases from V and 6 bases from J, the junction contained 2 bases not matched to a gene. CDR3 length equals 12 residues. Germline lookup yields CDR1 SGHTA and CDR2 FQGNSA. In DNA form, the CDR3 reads TGTGCCAGCAGCGCGCGGGGGGATACGCAGTATTTT. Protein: CASSARGDTQYF.

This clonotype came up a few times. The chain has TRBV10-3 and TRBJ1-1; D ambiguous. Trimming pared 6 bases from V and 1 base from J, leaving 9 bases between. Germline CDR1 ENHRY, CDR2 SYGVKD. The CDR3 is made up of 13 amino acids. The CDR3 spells CAIRTEPNTEAFF. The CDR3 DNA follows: TGTGCCATCAGAACAGAACCGAACACTGAAGCTTTCTTT.